This T cell receptor beta chain was observed in a study of cytomegalovirus exposure and HLA in healthy donors. The PCR made use of 60 Vbeta and 13 Jbeta primers. Only in-frame clones appear in the TCRdb table, and some are missing; sequencing was by immunoSEQ multiplex PCR. Here the sample spans around 190,000 clones, more than 75% being singletons. This CDR3 is 14 amino acids long. Germline V gives CDR1 LNHDA, CDR2 SQIVND (reference sequence). V lost 8 bases, J lost 4 bases, and 10 bases stayed unmatched. The sequence came from a man aged 40-50 years in good health and CMV-seropositive. The rearrangement uses TRBV19 and TRBJ2-7; 8 bases agree with TRBD2. Input material: PBMCs. For the CDR3, the DNA is TGTGCCAGTTCCTGGGTAGCGGGATCATACGAGCAGTACTTC. Its protein is CASSWVAGSYEQYF.